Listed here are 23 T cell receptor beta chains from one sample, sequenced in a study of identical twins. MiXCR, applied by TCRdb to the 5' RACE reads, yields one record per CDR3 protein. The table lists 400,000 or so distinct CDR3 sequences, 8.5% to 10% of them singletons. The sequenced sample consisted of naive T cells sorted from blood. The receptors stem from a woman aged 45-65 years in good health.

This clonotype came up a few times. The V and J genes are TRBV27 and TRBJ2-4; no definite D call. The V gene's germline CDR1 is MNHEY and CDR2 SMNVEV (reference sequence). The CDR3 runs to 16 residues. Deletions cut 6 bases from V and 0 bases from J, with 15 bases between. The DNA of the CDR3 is TGTGCCAGCAGGCCCGGGCGGATATTAGCCAAAAACATTCAGTACTTC. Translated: CASRPGRILAKNIQYF.

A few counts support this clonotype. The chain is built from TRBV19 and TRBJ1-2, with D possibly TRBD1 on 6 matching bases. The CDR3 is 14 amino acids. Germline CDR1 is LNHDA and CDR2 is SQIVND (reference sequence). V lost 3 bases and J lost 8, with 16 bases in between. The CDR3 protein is CASSIGGESYGYTF. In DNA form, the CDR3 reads TGTGCCAGTAGTATTGGGGGCGAGTCGTACGGCTACACCTTC.

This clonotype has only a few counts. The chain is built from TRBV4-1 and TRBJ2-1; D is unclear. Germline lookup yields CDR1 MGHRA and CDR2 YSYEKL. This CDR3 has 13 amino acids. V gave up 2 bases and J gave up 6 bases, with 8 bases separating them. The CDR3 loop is CASSQQRINEQFF. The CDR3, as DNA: TGCGCCAGCAGCCAACAGCGCATCAATGAGCAGTTCTTC.

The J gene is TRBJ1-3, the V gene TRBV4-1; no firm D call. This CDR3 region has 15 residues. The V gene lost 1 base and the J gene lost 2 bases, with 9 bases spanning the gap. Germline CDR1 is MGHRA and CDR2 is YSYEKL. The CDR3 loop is CASSQGRTAGNTIYF. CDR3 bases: TGCGCCAGCAGCCAAGGACGGACCGCTGGAAACACCATATATTTT.

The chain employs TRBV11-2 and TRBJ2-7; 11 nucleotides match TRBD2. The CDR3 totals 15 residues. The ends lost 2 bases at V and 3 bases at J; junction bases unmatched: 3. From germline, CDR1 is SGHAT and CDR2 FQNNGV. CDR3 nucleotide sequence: TGTGCCAGCAGCTTACTAGCGGGAGGTTTCTACGAGCAGTACGTC. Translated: CASSLLAGGFYEQYV.

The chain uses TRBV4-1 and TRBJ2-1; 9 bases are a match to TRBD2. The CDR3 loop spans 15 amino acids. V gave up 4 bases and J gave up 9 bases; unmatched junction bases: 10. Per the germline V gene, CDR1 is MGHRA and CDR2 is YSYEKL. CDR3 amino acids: CASSPSGTAVGEQFF. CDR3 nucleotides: TGCGCCAGCAGCCCTAGCGGGACGGCGGTTGGTGAGCAGTTCTTC.

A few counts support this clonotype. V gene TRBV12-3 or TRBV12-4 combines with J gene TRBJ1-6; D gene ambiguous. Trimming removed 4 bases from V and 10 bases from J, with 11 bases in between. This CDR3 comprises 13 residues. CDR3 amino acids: CASSSDAPSPLHF. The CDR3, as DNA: TGTGCCAGCAGTTCGGACGCGCCCTCACCCCTCCACTTT.

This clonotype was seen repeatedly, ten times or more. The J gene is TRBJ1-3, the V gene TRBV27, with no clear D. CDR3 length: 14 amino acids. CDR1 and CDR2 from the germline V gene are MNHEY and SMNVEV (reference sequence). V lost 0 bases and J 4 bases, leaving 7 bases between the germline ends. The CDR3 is CASSLSGLGNTIYF. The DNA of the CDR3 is TGTGCCAGCAGTTTATCGGGATTGGGAAACACCATATATTTT.

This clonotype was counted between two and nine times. CDR3 bases: TGTGCCAGCAGCCCCCTGACTAGCGGGAGGGCCACCGGGGAGCTGTTTTTT. Protein product: CASSPLTSGRATGELFF. This rearrangement joins TRBV7-8 to TRBJ2-2, with 14 nucleotides matching TRBD2. This CDR3 is 17 amino acids long. V lost 5 bases and J lost 4; bases outside the gene matches: 6. Germline V CDR1 and CDR2: SGHVS, FQNEAQ.

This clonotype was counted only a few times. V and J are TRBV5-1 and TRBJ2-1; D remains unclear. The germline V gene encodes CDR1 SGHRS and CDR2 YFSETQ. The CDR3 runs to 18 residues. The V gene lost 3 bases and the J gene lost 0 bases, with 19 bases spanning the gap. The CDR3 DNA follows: TGCGCCAGCAGCTCCCCCCGACAAAAACCCGACTCCTACAATGAGCAGTTCTTC. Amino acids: CASSSPRQKPDSYNEQFF.

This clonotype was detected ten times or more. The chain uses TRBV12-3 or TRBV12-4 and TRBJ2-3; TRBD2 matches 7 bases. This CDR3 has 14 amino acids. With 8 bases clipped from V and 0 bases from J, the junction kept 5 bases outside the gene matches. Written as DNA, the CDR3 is TGTGCCAGCGGCCGGGAGGCTAGCACAGATACGCAGTATTTT. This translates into CASGREASTDTQYF.

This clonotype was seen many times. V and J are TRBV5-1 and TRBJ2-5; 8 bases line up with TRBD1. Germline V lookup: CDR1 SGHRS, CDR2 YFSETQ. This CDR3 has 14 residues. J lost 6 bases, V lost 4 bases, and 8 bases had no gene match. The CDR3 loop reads CASSPGQGGKTQYF. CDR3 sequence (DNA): TGCGCCAGCAGCCCCGGACAGGGCGGAAAGACCCAGTACTTC. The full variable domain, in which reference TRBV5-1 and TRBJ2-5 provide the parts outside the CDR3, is KAGVTQTPRYLIKTRGQQVTLSCSPISGHRSVSWYQQTPGQGLQFLFEYFSETQRNKGNFPGRFSGRQFSNSRSEMNVSTLELGDSALYLCASSPGQGGKTQYFGPGTRLLVL.

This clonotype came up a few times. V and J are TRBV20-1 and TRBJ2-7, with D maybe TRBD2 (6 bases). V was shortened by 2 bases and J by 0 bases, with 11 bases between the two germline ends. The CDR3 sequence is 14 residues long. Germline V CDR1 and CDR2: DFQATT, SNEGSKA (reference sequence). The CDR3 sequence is CSARSGSSSYEQYF. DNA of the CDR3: TGCAGTGCTAGAAGCGGGTCCAGCTCCTACGAGCAGTACTTC.

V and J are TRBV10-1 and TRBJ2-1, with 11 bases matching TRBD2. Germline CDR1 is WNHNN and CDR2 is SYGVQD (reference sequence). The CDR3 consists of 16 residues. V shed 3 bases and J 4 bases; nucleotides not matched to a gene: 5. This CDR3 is CASSDPGLAGYNEQFF. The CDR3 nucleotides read TGCGCCAGCAGTGACCCCGGACTAGCGGGTTACAATGAGCAGTTCTTC.

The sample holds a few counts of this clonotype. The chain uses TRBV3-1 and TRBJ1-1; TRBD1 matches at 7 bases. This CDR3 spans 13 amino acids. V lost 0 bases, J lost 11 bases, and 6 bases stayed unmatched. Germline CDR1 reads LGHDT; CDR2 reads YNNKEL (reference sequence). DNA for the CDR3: TGTGCCAGCAGCCAAGATAGGGGGCAGGCGGCTTTCTTT. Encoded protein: CASSQDRGQAAFF.

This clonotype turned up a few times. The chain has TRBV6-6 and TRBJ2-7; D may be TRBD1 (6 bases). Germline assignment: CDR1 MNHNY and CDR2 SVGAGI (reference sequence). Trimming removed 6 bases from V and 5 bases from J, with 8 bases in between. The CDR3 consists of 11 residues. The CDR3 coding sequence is TGTGCCAGCAGAAAGGGGGACGAGCAGTACTTC. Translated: CASRKGDEQYF.

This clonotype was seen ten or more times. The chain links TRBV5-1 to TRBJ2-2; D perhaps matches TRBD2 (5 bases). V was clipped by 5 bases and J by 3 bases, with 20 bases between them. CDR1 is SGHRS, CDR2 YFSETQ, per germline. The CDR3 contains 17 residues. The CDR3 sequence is CASSIGAGGRYTGELFF. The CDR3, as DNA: TGCGCCAGCAGTATTGGTGCGGGCGGACGATACACCGGGGAGCTGTTTTTT.

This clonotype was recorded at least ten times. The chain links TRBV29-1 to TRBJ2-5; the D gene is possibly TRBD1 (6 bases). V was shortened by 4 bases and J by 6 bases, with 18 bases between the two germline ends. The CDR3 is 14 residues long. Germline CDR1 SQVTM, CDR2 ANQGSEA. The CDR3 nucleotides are TGCAGCGTTGGTTGGACAGTGGGAAAGAAGACCCAGTACTTC. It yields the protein CSVGWTVGKKTQYF.

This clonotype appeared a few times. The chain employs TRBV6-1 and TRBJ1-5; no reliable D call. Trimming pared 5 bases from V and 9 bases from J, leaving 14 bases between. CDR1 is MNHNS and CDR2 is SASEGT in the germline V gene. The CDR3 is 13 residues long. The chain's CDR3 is CASSPATEPPQHF. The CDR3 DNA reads TGTGCCAGCAGTCCCGCGACCGAGCCGCCCCAGCATTTT.

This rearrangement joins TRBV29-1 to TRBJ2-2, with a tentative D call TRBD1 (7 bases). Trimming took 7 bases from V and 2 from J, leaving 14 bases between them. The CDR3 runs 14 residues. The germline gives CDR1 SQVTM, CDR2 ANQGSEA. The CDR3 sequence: CSAAGQKNTGELFF. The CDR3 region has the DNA TGCAGCGCCGCGGGACAGAAAAACACCGGGGAGCTGTTTTTT.

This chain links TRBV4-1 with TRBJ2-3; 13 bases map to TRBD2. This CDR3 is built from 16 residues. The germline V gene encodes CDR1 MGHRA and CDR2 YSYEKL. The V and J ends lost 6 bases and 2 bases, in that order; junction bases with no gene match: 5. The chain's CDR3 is CASRRTSGGPTDTQYF. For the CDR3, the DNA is TGCGCCAGCAGGAGGACTAGCGGGGGCCCCACAGATACGCAGTATTTT.

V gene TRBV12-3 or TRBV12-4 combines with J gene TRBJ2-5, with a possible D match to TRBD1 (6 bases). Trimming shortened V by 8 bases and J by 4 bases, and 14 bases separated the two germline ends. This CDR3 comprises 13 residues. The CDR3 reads CASAAGVGETQYF. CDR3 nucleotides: TGTGCCAGCGCGGCAGGGGTGGGAGAGACCCAGTACTTC.

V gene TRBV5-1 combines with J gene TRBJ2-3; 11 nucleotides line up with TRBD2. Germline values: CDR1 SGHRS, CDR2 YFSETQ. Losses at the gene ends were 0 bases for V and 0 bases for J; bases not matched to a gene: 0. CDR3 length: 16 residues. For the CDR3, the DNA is TGCGCCAGCAGCTTGGGGACTAGCGGGAGCACAGATACGCAGTATTTT. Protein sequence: CASSLGTSGSTDTQYF.